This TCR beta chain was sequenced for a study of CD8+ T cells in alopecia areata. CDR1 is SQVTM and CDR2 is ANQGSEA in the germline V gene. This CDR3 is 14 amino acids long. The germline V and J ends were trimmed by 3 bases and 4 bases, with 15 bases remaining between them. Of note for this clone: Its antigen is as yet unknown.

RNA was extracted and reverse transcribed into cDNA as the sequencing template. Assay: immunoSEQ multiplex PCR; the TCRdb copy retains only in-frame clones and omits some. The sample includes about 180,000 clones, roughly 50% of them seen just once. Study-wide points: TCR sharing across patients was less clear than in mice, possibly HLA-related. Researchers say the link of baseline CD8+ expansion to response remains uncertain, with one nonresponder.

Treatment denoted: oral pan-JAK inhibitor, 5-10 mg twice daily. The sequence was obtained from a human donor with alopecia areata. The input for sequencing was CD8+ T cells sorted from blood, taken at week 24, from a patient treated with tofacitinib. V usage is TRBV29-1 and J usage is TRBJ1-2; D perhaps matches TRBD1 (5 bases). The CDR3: CSVDFRGRGYGYTF. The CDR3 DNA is TGCAGCGTTGATTTTCGGGGACGGGGCTATGGCTACACCTTC.